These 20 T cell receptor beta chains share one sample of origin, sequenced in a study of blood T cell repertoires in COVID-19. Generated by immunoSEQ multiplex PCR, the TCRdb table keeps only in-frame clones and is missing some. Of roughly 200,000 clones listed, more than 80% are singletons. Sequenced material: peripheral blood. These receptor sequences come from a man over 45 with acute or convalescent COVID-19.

DNA for the CDR3: TGTGCCAGCAGTGAAGCCCGCACTTATCAGCCCCAGCATTTT. Protein sequence: CASSEARTYQPQHF. This chain joins TRBV2 and TRBJ1-5; D gene unclear. Germline CDR1 and CDR2: SNHLY and FYNNEI. Trimming left V 0 bases short and J 5 bases short, with 8 bases between. CDR3 length: 14 amino acids.

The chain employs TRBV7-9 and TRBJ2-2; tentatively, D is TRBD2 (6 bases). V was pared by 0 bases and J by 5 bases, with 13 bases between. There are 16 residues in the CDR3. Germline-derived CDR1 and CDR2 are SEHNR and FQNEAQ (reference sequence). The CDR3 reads CASSLALGGPTGELFF. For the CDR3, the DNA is TGTGCCAGCAGCTTAGCACTAGGAGGGCCGACCGGGGAGCTGTTTTTT.

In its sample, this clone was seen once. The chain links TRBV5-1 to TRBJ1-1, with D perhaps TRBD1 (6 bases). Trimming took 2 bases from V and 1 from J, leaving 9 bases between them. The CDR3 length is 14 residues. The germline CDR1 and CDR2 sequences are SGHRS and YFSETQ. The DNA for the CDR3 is TGCGCCAGCAGCTTCATCAGGGGGAACACTGAAGCTTTCTTT. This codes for CASSFIRGNTEAFF.

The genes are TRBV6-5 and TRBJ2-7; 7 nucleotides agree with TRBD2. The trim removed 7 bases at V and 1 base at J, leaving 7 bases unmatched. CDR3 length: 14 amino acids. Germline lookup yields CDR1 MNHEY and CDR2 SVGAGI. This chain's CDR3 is CASTPWGGSYEQYF. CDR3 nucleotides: TGTGCCAGCACCCCCTGGGGGGGGTCCTACGAGCAGTACTTC.

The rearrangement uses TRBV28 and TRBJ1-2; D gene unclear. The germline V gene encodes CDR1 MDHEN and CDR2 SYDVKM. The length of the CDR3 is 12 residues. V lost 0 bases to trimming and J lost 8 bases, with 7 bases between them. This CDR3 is CASSLWASGYTF. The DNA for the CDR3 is TGTGCCAGCAGTTTATGGGCTTCGGGCTACACCTTC.

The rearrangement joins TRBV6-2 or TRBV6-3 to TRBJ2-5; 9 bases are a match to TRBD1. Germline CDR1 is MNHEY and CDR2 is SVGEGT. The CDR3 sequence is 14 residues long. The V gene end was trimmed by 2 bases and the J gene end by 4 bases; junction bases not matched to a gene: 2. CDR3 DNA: TGTGCCAGCAGTTACACAGGGGGCGGAGAGACCCAGTACTTC. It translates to CASSYTGGGETQYF.

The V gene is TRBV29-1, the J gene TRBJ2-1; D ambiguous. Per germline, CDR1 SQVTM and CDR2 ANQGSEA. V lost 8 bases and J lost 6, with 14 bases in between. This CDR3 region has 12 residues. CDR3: CSSRLGPNEQFF. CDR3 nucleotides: TGCAGCTCGAGACTTGGCCCCAATGAGCAGTTCTTC.

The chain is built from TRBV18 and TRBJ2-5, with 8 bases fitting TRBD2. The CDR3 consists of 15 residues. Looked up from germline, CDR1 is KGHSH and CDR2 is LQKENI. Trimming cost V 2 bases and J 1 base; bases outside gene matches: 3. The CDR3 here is CASSPFGGAQETQYF. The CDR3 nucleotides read TGTGCCAGCTCACCATTCGGGGGGGCCCAAGAGACCCAGTACTTC.

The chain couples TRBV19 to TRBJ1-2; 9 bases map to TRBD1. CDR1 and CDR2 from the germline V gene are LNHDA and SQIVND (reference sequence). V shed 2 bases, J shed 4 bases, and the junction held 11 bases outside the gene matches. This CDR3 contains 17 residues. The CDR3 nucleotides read TGTGCCAGTAGTATAAATCCGCCGGGACAGGGACCCTATGGCTACACCTTC. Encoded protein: CASSINPPGQGPYGYTF.

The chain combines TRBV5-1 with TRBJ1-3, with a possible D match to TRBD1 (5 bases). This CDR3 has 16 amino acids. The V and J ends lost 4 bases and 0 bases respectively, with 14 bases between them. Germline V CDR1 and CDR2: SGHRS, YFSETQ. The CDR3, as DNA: TGCGCCAGCAGCCCGGGACTACTAGGCTCTGGAAACACCATATATTTT. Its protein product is CASSPGLLGSGNTIYF.

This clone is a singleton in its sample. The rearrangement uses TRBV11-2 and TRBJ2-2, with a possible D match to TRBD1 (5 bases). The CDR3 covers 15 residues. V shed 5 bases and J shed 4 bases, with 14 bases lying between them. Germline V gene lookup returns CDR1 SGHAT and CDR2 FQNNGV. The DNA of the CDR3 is TGTGCCAGCAGCCTCGGGTACAGGAGCACCGGGGAGCTGTTTTTT. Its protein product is CASSLGYRSTGELFF.

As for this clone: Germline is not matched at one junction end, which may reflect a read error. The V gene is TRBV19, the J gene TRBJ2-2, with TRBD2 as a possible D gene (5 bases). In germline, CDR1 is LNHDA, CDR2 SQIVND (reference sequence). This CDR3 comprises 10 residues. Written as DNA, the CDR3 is TGTGCCCTACCCCCCTGGGGAGCTGTTTTT. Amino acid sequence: CALPPWGAVF.

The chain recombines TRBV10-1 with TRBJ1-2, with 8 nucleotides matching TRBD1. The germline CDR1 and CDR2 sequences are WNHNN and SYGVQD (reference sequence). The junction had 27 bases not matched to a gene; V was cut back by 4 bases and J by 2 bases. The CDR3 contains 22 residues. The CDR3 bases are TGCGCCAGCAGTGTATACGTGGGAGACAGGGGTCCCCCCTCAATCCCCAACTATGGCTACACCTTC. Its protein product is CASSVYVGDRGPPSIPNYGYTF.

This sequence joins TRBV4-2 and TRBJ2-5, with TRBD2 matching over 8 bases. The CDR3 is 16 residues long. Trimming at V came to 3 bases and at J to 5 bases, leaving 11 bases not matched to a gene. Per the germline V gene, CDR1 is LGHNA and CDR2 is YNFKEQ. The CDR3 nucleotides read TGTGCCAGCAGCCACGGGACTAGAGACCGCTGGGAGACCCAGTACTTC. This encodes CASSHGTRDRWETQYF.

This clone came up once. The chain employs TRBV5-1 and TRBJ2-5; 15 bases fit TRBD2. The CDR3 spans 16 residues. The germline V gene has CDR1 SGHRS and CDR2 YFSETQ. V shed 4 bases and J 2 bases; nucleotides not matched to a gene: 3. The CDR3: CASSAGTSGGQETQYF. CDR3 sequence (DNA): TGCGCCAGCAGCGCGGGGACTAGCGGGGGGCAAGAGACCCAGTACTTC.

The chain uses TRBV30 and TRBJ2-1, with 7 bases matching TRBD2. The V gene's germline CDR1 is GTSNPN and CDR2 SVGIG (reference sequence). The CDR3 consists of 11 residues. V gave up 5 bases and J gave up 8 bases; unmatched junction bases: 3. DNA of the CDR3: TGTGCCTGGTCTCTAGCGGATGAGCAGTTCTTC. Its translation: CAWSLADEQFF.

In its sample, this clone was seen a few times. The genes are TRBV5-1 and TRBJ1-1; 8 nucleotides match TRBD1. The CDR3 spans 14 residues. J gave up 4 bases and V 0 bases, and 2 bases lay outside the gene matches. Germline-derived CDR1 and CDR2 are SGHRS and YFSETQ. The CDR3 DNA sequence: TGCGCCAGCAGCTTGGCAGGGGGCTTCACTGAAGCTTTCTTT. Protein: CASSLAGGFTEAFF.

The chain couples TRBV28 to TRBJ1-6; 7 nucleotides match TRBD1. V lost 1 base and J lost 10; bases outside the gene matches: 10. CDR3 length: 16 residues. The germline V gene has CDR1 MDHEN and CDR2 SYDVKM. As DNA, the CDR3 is TGTGCCAGCAGTTTATTAGCAGGGGGTATCGGCTCACCCCTCCACTTT. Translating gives CASSLLAGGIGSPLHF.

CDR3 nucleotide sequence: TGTGCCAGTAGTATTATAGGACAGGGGACTGAAGCTTTCTTT. Its translation: CASSIIGQGTEAFF. The V and J genes are TRBV19 and TRBJ1-1; TRBD1 aligns across 9 bases. This CDR3 spans 14 amino acids. Germline lookup yields CDR1 LNHDA and CDR2 SQIVND (reference sequence). The trim removed 3 bases at V and 5 bases at J, leaving 4 bases unmatched.

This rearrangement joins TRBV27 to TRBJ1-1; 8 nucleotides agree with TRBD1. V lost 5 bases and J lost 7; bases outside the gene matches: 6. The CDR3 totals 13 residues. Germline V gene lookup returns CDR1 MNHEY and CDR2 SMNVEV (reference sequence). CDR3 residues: CASSRGQEYEAFF. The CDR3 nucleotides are TGTGCCAGCAGTCGGGGACAGGAATATGAAGCTTTCTTT.